The rows below give T cell receptor beta chains drawn from one sample of a study of blood T cell repertoires in COVID-19. Method: immunoSEQ multiplex PCR; TCRdb's copy keeps in-frame clones and lacks some. The sample lists about 60,000 clones, just under 85% occurring once. The sample consisted of peripheral blood. These receptors all stem from a man between 60 and 75 years old with acute or convalescent COVID-19. CDR3s include the opening cysteine and the closing phenylalanine or tryptophan. Each record gives: J gene, clone size, D gene, V gene, CDR3 DNA, CDR3 protein. The D gene is left open where the match is weak. Size is stated for part of the rows, as once, few or many counts, or as a class when the clone is expanded.

j_gene: TRBJ1-5; abundance: once; d_gene: -; v_gene: TRBV5-6; CDR3nt: TGTGCCAGCAGCTCGGACTCGACCGGCGAGCCCCAGCATTTT; CDR3aa: CASSSDSTGEPQHF
j_gene: TRBJ1-4; abundance: -; d_gene: -; v_gene: TRBV25-1; CDR3nt: TGTGCCAGCAGTAGGGGCGGGGGAGCAACTAATGAAAAACTGTTTTTT; CDR3aa: CASSRGGGATNEKLFF
j_gene: TRBJ2-1; abundance: -; d_gene: TRBD2; v_gene: TRBV11-2; CDR3nt: TGTGCCAGCAGCTTAGCGATTAGCGGGGGAGGGTACAATGAGCAGTTCTTC; CDR3aa: CASSLAISGGGYNEQFF
j_gene: TRBJ1-6; abundance: -; d_gene: -; v_gene: TRBV4-1; CDR3nt: TGCGCCAGCAGCCGGGCAGGGATTGTCCCCTATTCACCCCTCCACTTT; CDR3aa: CASSRAGIVPYSPLHF
j_gene: TRBJ2-7; abundance: -; d_gene: -; v_gene: TRBV11-2; CDR3nt: TGTGCCAGCAGCTCGACAGGCCGGAGCTCCTACGAGCAGTACTTC; CDR3aa: CASSSTGRSSYEQYF
j_gene: TRBJ1-2; abundance: once; d_gene: TRBD1; v_gene: TRBV20-1; CDR3nt: TGCAGTGCCGCTTACAGGGGGGCGTACACCTTC; CDR3aa: CSAAYRGAYTF
j_gene: TRBJ2-5; abundance: -; d_gene: TRBD1; v_gene: TRBV2; CDR3nt: TGTGCCAGCAGCTTCGACAGGGTCGGAACCCAGTACTTC; CDR3aa: CASSFDRVGTQYF
j_gene: TRBJ2-3; abundance: -; d_gene: TRBD2; v_gene: TRBV7-2; CDR3nt: TGTGCCAGCAAACCTCGGGGACTAGCGGGAAACACAGATACGCAGTATTTT; CDR3aa: CASKPRGLAGNTDTQYF
j_gene: TRBJ1-4; abundance: -; d_gene: -; v_gene: TRBV30; CDR3nt: TGTGCCTGGAGATGGGGGGGCGCAGGTGAAAAACTGTTTTTT; CDR3aa: CAWRWGGAGEKLFF
j_gene: TRBJ1-3; abundance: -; d_gene: -; v_gene: TRBV5-1; CDR3nt: TGCGCCAGCAGTCCGATCGGCGGCTCTGGAAACACCATATATTTT; CDR3aa: CASSPIGGSGNTIYF